This T cell receptor beta chain comes out of a study of T-cell reconstitution after alpha-beta-depleted transplantation in children. The study's findings and limits: When one year had passed after transplant, most T-cell counts and diversity came from newly produced T cells. It was reported that alpha-beta T cells came from several hundred expanded graft clones (about two months after transplant). The study traced high day-60 TCRbeta diversity in some patients to surviving recipient T cells and thymic progenitors.

The library targeted TCRbeta and was prepared with unique molecular identifiers. TCRdb reanalysed the PCR reads using MiXCR and keeps one entry per CDR3 protein. This sample has under 250,000 distinct CDR3 sequences, with approximately 6.3% found just once. CDR1 is SEHNR and CDR2 is FQNEAQ in the germline V gene (reference sequence). The V end was cut by 2 bases, the J end by 7 bases, with 8 bases between. The CDR3 is 12 amino acids. This clonotype was seen repeatedly, ten times or more. The antigen remains undetermined. The sequence was collected from a boy aged 2 to 10 with acute lymphoblastic leukemia, due to receive a stem cell transplant. The J gene is TRBJ1-2, the V gene TRBV7-9; D gene ambiguous. The sample in question was PBMCs, obtained before TCRalphabeta/CD19-depleted stem cell transplant. CDR3 protein: CASSLWLRGYTF. The CDR3 DNA is TGTGCCAGCAGCTTATGGTTGCGTGGCTACACCTTC.